Sequencing of this T cell receptor (beta chain) was carried out in a study of shared clonotypes between healthy human individuals. The V end lost 5 bases, the J end lost 4 bases, and 15 bases lay between the germline ends. Germline CDR1 reads MDHEN; CDR2 reads SYDVKM. This CDR3 is built from 15 residues. Profiling relied on immunoSEQ multiplex PCR, and the TCRdb table lists in-frame clones only, not all of them. The table has about 2.2 million clones, 93% seen once. CD8 cells regarded as naive lacked CD45RO, were positively chosen for CCR7, and omitted terminally differentiated effector memory CD45RA+ cells.

Sequencing was done on a sample of naive CD8+ T cells from PBMCs. This chain uses TRBV28 with TRBJ1-3, with D hard to call. The receptor comes from a man aged 18 to 30 in good health. Some clones in this sample may be carry-over from other donors' samples. The CDR3 sequence is CASSPIASEGNTIYF. The CDR3 DNA reads TGTGCCAGCAGTCCAATAGCTTCCGAGGGAAACACCATATATTTT.